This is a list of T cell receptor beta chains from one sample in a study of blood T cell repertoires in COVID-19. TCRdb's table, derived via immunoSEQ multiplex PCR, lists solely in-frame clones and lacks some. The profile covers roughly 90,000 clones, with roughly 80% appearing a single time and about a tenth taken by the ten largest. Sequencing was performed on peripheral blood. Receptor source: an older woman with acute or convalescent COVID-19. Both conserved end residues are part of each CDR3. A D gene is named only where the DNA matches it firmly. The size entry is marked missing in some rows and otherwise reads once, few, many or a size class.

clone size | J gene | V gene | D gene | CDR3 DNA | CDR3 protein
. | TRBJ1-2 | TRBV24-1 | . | TGTGCCACCAGCCCCTCCGGGAGAGGCTACACCTTC | CATSPSGRGYTF
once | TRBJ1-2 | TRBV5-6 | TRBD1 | TGTGCCAGCAGCGGTGGACCGGGACAGGGTGCTGGGGGCTATGGCTACACCTTC | CASSGGPGQGAGGYGYTF
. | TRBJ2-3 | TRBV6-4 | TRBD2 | TGTGCCAGCAGTGACTCGACTAGCGGGGGGGATACGCAGTATTTT | CASSDSTSGGDTQYF
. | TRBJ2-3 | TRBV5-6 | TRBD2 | TGTGCCAGCAGCTTGGTCGGGAGGATGGGCACAGATACGCAGTATTTT | CASSLVGRMGTDTQYF
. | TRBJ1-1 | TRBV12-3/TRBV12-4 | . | TGTGCCAGCGAGGAGAGGGGGGGCACTGAAGCTTTCTTT | CASEERGGTEAFF
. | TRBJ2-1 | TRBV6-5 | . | TGTGCCAGCACCTTGGAGGGGGGGTCCTTCAATGAGCAGTTCTTC | CASTLEGGSFNEQFF
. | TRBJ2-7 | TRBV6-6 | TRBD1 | TGTGCCAGCAGTGGACCGGGACAGGGTTCCTACGAGCAGTACTTC | CASSGPGQGSYEQYF
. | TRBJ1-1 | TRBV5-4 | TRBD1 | TGTGCCAGCAGCCCGACAGGGGGCAACACTGAAGCTTTCTTT | CASSPTGGNTEAFF
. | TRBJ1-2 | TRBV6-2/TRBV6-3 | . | TGTGCCAGCAGTACTCAGGGGTCCCCGGGTTATGGCTACACCTTC | CASSTQGSPGYGYTF
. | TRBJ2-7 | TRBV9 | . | TGTGCCAGCAGCGAGAGGTTGTTCCACGAGCAGTACTTC | CASSERLFHEQYF
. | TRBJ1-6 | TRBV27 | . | TGTGCCAGCAGTTTATCGTTACAGTATAATTCACCCCTCCACTTT | CASSLSLQYNSPLHF
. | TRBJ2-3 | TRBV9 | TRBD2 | TGTGCCAGCAGCGGAAGGACTAGCGGGAGGGAAATTTTAGGCGATACGCAGTATTTT | CASSGRTSGREILGDTQYF
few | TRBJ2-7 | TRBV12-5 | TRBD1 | TGTGCTAGTGGTTTGGTACTGGACAGGGGGTCAAACGAGCAGTACTTC | CASGLVLDRGSNEQYF
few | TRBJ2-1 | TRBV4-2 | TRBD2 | TGTGCCAGCAGCCGGGAACTAGCGGGAAAGCAGTTCTTC | CASSRELAGKQFF
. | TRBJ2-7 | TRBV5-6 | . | TGTGCCAGCAGCTTGGCCAGATACGAGCAGTACTTC | CASSLARYEQYF
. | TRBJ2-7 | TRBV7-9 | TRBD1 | TGTGCCAGCAGCGTCGGTGGGACAGGGCTGTTCTACGAGCAGTACTTC | CASSVGGTGLFYEQYF
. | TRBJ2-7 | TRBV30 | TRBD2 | TGTGCCTGGAGTGAAAGGTTTAGCGGGGGCTACGAGCAGTACTTC | CAWSERFSGGYEQYF
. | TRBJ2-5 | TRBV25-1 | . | TGTGCCAGCAGTGAATTGGGCAGCAAAGAGACCCAGTACTTC | CASSELGSKETQYF
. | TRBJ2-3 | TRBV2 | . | TGTGCCAGCAGTCCTCAGGGTTTGGACACAGATACGCAGTATTTT | CASSPQGLDTDTQYF
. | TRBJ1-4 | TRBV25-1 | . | TGTGCCAGCAGTCGACAGGTTTTTGAAAAACTGTTTTTT | CASSRQVFEKLFF
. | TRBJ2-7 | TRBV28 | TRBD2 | TGTGCCAGCAGTTTCGATTTAGCGGGGCTCTCCTACGAGCAGTACTTC | CASSFDLAGLSYEQYF
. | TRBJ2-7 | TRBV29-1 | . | TGCAGCGCTGCCTCGACTAGGGTAAGCTACGAGCAGTACTTC | CSAASTRVSYEQYF
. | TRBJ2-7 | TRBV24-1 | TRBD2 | TGTGCCACCCACGGGAGGTCGGACTACGAGCAGTACTTC | CATHGRSDYEQYF
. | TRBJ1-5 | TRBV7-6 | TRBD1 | TGTGCCAGCAGCCCCAGGGGGAATCAGCCCCAGCATTTT | CASSPRGNQPQHF
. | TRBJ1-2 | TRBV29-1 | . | TGCAGCGCCCCCGTTCGGGGGGCTAGGGGCTACACCTTC | CSAPVRGARGYTF
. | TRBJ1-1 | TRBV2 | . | TGTGCCAGCAGTCCATCGGGTGAAGCTTTCTTT | CASSPSGEAFF
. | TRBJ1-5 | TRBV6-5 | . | TGTGCCAGCAGTTACGTTGGAGGTCAGCCCCAGCATTTT | CASSYVGGQPQHF
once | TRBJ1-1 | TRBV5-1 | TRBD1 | TGCGCCAGCAGCCTGAGAACAGGGGACACTGAAGCTTTCTTT | CASSLRTGDTEAFF
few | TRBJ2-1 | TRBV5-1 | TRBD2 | TGCGCCAGCAGCTTGGTGGCGGGAGTCTACAATGAGCAGTTCTTC | CASSLVAGVYNEQFF
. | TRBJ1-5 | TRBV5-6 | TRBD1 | TGTGCCAGCAGCTCAACAGGGGGGCTCGGCAATCAGCCCCAGCATTTT | CASSSTGGLGNQPQHF
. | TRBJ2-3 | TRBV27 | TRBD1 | TGTGCCAGCAGGGGGCAGGGGGCCACAGATACGCAGTATTTT | CASRGQGATDTQYF
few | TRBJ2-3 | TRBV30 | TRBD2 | TGTGCCTGGAGCATCGGACTAGCCTACACAGATACGCAGTATTTT | CAWSIGLAYTDTQYF
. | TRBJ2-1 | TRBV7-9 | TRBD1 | TGTGCCAGCAGCTTCGAGGGGGCTAGCCATGAGCAGTTCTTC | CASSFEGASHEQFF
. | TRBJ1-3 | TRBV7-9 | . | TGTGCCAGCAGCTTATCAGGGACTGGAAACACCATATATTTT | CASSLSGTGNTIYF
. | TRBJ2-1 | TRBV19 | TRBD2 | TGTGCCAGTAGCAGCCTCGGGGGGACCTTAAACAATGAGCAGTTCTTC | CASSSLGGTLNNEQFF
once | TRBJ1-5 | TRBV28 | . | TGTGCCAGCAGTACCCCGGGGAACAATCAGCCCCAGCATTTT | CASSTPGNNQPQHF
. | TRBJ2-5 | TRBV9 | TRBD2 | TGTGCCAGCAGCGTAGTTCCGGGGGGGACCCAGTACTTC | CASSVVPGGTQYF
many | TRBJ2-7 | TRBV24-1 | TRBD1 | TGTGCCACCACCTGGGGGACAGGGTCTAGGGAGCAGTACTTC | CATTWGTGSREQYF
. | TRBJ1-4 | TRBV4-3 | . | TGCGCCAGCAGCCAAACAGCAATTACAGGGATCAGCGGAAAACTGTTTTTT | CASSQTAITGISGKLFF
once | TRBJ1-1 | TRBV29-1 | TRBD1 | TGCAGCGGAACCGGACAGGGGTTTTACACTGAAGCTTTCTTT | CSGTGQGFYTEAFF
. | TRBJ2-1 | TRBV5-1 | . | TGCGCCAGCAGCTTCGACCTAGCGTCCAGCTCCTACAATGAGCAGTTCTTC | CASSFDLASSSYNEQFF
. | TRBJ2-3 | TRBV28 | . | TGTGCCAGCAGTTTGATAACAGGATCCACAGATACGCAGTATTTT | CASSLITGSTDTQYF
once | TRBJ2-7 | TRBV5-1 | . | TGCGCCAGCAGCTTGGACCCCAGGGTAAAAGGCGAGCAGTACTTC | CASSLDPRVKGEQYF
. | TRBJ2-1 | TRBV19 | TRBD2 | TGTGCCAGTAGTATAGATGCGGGGGGATCCTACAATGAGCAGTTCTTC | CASSIDAGGSYNEQFF
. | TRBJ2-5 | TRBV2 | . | TGTGCCAGCACCCGGCGGTCGGGAACCCAAGAGACCCAGTACTTC | CASTRRSGTQETQYF
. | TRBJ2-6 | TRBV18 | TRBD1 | TGTGCCAGCTCACCACCGGGAGACAGGGGGTTTGGGGCCAACGTCCTGACTTTC | CASSPPGDRGFGANVLTF
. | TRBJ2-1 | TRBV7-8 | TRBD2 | TGTGCCAGCAGCTTAGGTGGGACTATTAGTGAGCAGTTCTTC | CASSLGGTISEQFF
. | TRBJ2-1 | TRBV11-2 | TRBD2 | TGTGCCAGCAGCTTAAGGCTAGCGGGGGTCTACAATGAGCAGTTCTTC | CASSLRLAGVYNEQFF
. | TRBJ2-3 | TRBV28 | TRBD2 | TGTGCCAGCAGTTTGGTCTCCAGCGGGGTCACAGATACGCAGTATTTT | CASSLVSSGVTDTQYF
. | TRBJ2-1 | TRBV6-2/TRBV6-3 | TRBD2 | TGTGCCAGCAGCTTATCGCCGGGACTAGGTTCCTACAATGAGCAGTTCTTC | CASSLSPGLGSYNEQFF
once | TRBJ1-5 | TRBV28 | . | TGTGCCAGCAGTTTATCGTCAGGGCCTGGCAATCAGCCCCAGCATTTT | CASSLSSGPGNQPQHF
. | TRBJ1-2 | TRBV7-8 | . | TGTGCCAGCAGCCTTACGGGGGACTATGGCTACACCTTC | CASSLTGDYGYTF